The 29 T cell receptor beta chains listed next were all sequenced from one sample in a study of blood T cell repertoires in COVID-19. Measured with immunoSEQ multiplex PCR; TCRdb has only the in-frame clones, and not every one. In the table there are over 65,000 clones, 65% to 90% of which are singletons. What was sequenced was peripheral blood. Receptors originate from a man at least 80 years old with acute or convalescent COVID-19.

CDR3 sequence reads: CASSLGPGATDTQYF. The CDR3 DNA follows: TGTGCCAGCAGCTTGGGACCAGGGGCCACAGATACGCAGTATTTT. The chain is built from TRBV7-3 and TRBJ2-3, with D possibly being TRBD1 (6 bases). The CDR3 consists of 15 residues. CDR1 and CDR2 (germline): SGHTA, FQGTGA. The V and J ends lost 3 bases and 2 bases respectively, with 12 bases between them.

V usage is TRBV5-8 and J usage is TRBJ1-1; maybe TRBD1 (5 bases). The CDR3 runs 18 residues. Germline CDR1 is SGHTS and CDR2 is YDEGEE. V lost 1 base to trimming and J lost 3 bases, with 22 bases between them. CDR3: CASSLWRGRRSTDTEAFF. In DNA, the CDR3 is TGTGCCAGCAGCTTGTGGCGGGGACGGAGGTCTACGGACACTGAAGCTTTCTTT.

The rearrangement joins TRBV30 to TRBJ2-2; D is perhaps TRBD1 (6 bases). The CDR3 covers 17 residues. Trimming cost V 0 bases and J 4 bases, with 18 bases left between them. CDR1 is GTSNPN, CDR2 SVGIG, per germline (reference sequence). Here the CDR3 DNA reads TGTGCCTGGAGTGTAAAGGGGTTACAGGGATCCACCGGGGAGCTGTTTTTT. Protein sequence: CAWSVKGLQGSTGELFF.

The J gene is TRBJ2-7, the V gene TRBV4-3, with D possibly TRBD1 on 6 matching bases. Trimming left V 1 base short and J 3 bases short, with 13 bases between. CDR3 size: 15 residues. CDR1 is LGHNA, CDR2 YSLEER, per germline. DNA for the CDR3: TGCGCCAGCAGCCAAGGCCGGGACACGTTCTACGAGCAGTACTTC. It is translated as CASSQGRDTFYEQYF.

This chain uses TRBV18 with TRBJ1-2; 8 bases are shared with TRBD1. Trimming took 4 bases from V and 6 from J; bases not matched to a gene: 7. The length of the CDR3 is 14 residues. Germline V gene sequence: CDR1 KGHSH, CDR2 LQKENI. The CDR3 region has the DNA TGTGCCAGCTCACTTCGGACAGGGACTGATGGCTACACCTTC. This gives the protein CASSLRTGTDGYTF.

The CDR3 region has the DNA TGTGCCAGCAGCGCGCAGACAGGGGGAGATACGCAGTATTTT. Protein: CASSAQTGGDTQYF. The V gene is TRBV9, the J gene TRBJ2-3; 9 nucleotides align to TRBD1. V lost 3 bases, J lost 5 bases, and 4 bases stayed unmatched. Germline V gene lookup returns CDR1 SGDLS and CDR2 YYNGEE. The CDR3 is made up of 14 amino acids.

The genes are TRBV28 and TRBJ1-5, with D hard to call. This CDR3 is 15 amino acids long. Germline CDR1 MDHEN, CDR2 SYDVKM. The V end was cut by 6 bases, the J end by 0 bases, with 12 bases between. CDR3 residues: CASSPAPYSNQPQHF. Here the CDR3 DNA reads TGTGCCAGCAGCCCCGCTCCCTATAGCAATCAGCCCCAGCATTTT.

The DNA for the CDR3 is TGCGCCAGCAGCCAAGAACTAGCGGGACCCTTAAACACCGGGGAGCTGTTTTTT. It encodes CASSQELAGPLNTGELFF. The V and J genes are TRBV4-3 and TRBJ2-2; 10 nucleotides line up with TRBD2. The junction had 6 bases not matched to a gene; V was cut back by 0 bases and J by 2 bases. In germline, CDR1 is LGHNA, CDR2 YSLEER. The CDR3 spans 18 residues.

The chain couples TRBV15 to TRBJ2-4, with D possibly matching TRBD2 (6 bases). The ends were cut back, 1 base at V and 0 bases at J, with 7 bases in the middle. The CDR3 consists of 15 residues. Germline V CDR1 and CDR2: LNHNV, YYDKDF (reference sequence). In DNA form, the CDR3 reads TGTGCCACCAGCAGAGCGGGAGAAGCCAAAAACATTCAGTACTTC. Amino acids: CATSRAGEAKNIQYF.

V is TRBV9 and J is TRBJ1-2; tentatively, D is TRBD1 (5 bases). In germline, CDR1 is SGDLS, CDR2 YYNGEE. V was clipped by 6 bases and J by 6 bases, with 15 bases between them. This CDR3 comprises 13 residues. The CDR3 sequence: CASNRDLVNGYTF. The CDR3 region has the DNA TGTGCCAGCAACCGGGACTTGGTAAATGGCTACACCTTC.

The J gene is TRBJ1-6, the V gene TRBV25-1, with 8 positions matching TRBD1. After removal of 1 base from V and 8 bases from J, the junction contained 4 bases not matched to a gene. This CDR3 has 15 residues. Germline V gene data show CDR1 as MGHDK and CDR2 as SYGVNS. The CDR3 sequence: CASSESVTGDSPLHF. The CDR3 DNA follows: TGTGCCAGCAGTGAATCGGTGACAGGGGATTCACCCCTCCACTTT.

This clone was found a few times. This chain links TRBV3-1 (or the pseudogene TRBV3-2) with TRBJ1-1; D uncertain. The V and J ends lost 1 base and 2 bases respectively, with 5 bases between them. Germline lookup yields CDR1 LGHDT and CDR2 YNNKEL (reference sequence). This CDR3 has 13 amino acids. The CDR3: CASSQVHNTEAFF. The CDR3 nucleotides read TGTGCCAGCAGCCAAGTCCATAACACTGAAGCTTTCTTT.

The V gene is TRBV11-2, the J gene TRBJ1-2; 9 bases line up with TRBD1. The V and J ends lost 2 bases and 1 base, in that order; junction bases with no gene match: 5. The CDR3 is 16 amino acids. The germline V gene encodes CDR1 SGHAT and CDR2 FQNNGV. Here the CDR3 reads CASSLKQGAINYGYTF. In DNA form, the CDR3 reads TGTGCCAGCAGCTTAAAACAGGGGGCGATTAACTATGGCTACACCTTC.

The chain couples TRBV18 to TRBJ2-6; D is unresolved. This CDR3 has 15 amino acids. V was pared by 2 bases and J by 0 bases, with 5 bases between. From germline, CDR1 is KGHSH and CDR2 LQKENI. DNA for the CDR3: TGTGCCAGCTCACCAGTAAACTCTGGGGCCAACGTCCTGACTTTC. Translation: CASSPVNSGANVLTF.

This sequence joins TRBV20-1 and TRBJ1-5, with unresolved D. CDR1 DFQATT and CDR2 SNEGSKA come from the germline V gene (reference sequence). The CDR3 spans 15 residues. The V and J ends lost 3 bases and 0 bases respectively, with 12 bases between them. The CDR3 sequence is CSASTQYYSNQPQHF. CDR3 sequence (DNA): TGCAGTGCTAGTACGCAGTACTATAGCAATCAGCCCCAGCATTTT.

This clone showed up just a few times. The chain uses TRBV15 and TRBJ2-7; D uncertain. Germline assignment: CDR1 LNHNV and CDR2 YYDKDF (reference sequence). The CDR3 spans 16 residues. The V gene lost 2 bases and the J gene lost 0 bases, with 14 bases spanning the gap. CDR3 sequence: CATSRSLSADSYEQYF. The DNA for the CDR3 is TGTGCCACCAGCAGATCCCTCAGCGCCGACTCCTACGAGCAGTACTTC.

This CDR3 is CASSLVGGTEAFF. In nucleotides, the CDR3 is TGTGCCAGCAGCTTAGTGGGGGGTACTGAAGCTTTCTTT. The chain combines TRBV11-2 with TRBJ1-1; D perhaps matches TRBD1 (5 bases). The V and J ends lost 1 base and 5 bases respectively, with 8 bases between them. This CDR3 contains 13 residues. The germline V gene has CDR1 SGHAT and CDR2 FQNNGV. Full variable domain (remainder filled in from reference TRBV11-2 and TRBJ1-1): EAGVAQSPRYKIIEKRQSVAFWCNPISGHATLYWYQQILGQGPKLLIQFQNNGVVDDSQLPKDRFSAERLKGVDSTLKIQPAKLEDSAVYLCASSLVGGTEAFFGQGTRLTVV.

The rearrangement joins TRBV11-2 to TRBJ2-4, with 7 positions matching TRBD1. The CDR3 is 14 residues long. Germline-derived CDR1 and CDR2 are SGHAT and FQNNGV. With 5 bases clipped from V and 5 bases from J, the junction kept 6 bases outside the gene matches. The CDR3: CASSQRGQQNIQYF. The CDR3 DNA reads TGTGCCAGCAGCCAACGGGGACAGCAAAACATTCAGTACTTC.

V gene TRBV10-3 combines with J gene TRBJ2-2, with a possible D match to TRBD1 (6 bases). V was trimmed by 11 bases and J by 1 base, leaving 11 bases between them. Germline-derived CDR1 and CDR2 are ENHRY and SYGVKD. CDR3 length: 13 amino acids. Here the CDR3 DNA reads TGTGCCTCCAGGGACATGAACACCGGGGAGCTGTTTTTT. As protein: CASRDMNTGELFF.

The table lists this clone with a count of one. This chain joins TRBV7-2 and TRBJ2-7; TRBD2 agrees at 11 bases. Germline values: CDR1 SGHTA, CDR2 FQGNSA. With V trimmed by 5 bases and J by 3 bases, 6 bases remained unmatched. CDR3 length: 15 residues. This CDR3 reads CASSPRLAGNYEQYF. CDR3 sequence (DNA): TGTGCCAGCAGCCCCCGACTAGCGGGGAACTACGAGCAGTACTTC.

The genes are TRBV30 and TRBJ2-7; D might be TRBD1 (5 bases). V was shortened by 6 bases and J by 0 bases, with 12 bases between the two germline ends. Germline V lookup: CDR1 GTSNPN, CDR2 SVGIG (reference sequence). CDR3 size: 13 residues. The CDR3 DNA follows: TGTGCCTGTACGAGACAGTCCTCCTACGAGCAGTACTTC. Its translation: CACTRQSSYEQYF.

The rearrangement joins TRBV5-4 to TRBJ2-5; TRBD2 agrees at 13 bases. Germline CDR1 SGHNT, CDR2 YYREEE (reference sequence). After removal of 0 bases from V and 2 bases from J, the junction contained 4 bases not matched to a gene. The CDR3 extends over 17 amino acids. The CDR3 loop is CASSLGGLAGAQETQYF. The CDR3 DNA follows: TGTGCCAGCAGCTTGGGTGGACTAGCGGGGGCACAAGAGACCCAGTACTTC.

This clone appeared a few times. The chain joins TRBV2 to TRBJ2-2; 8 bases are a match to TRBD1. Germline V CDR1 and CDR2: SNHLY, FYNNEI. CDR3 length equals 14 residues. With V trimmed by 6 bases and J by 8 bases, 8 bases remained unmatched. The CDR3 reads CASSSDRASGELFF. CDR3 DNA sequence: TGTGCCAGCAGCTCGGACAGGGCGAGTGGGGAGCTGTTTTTT.

The rearrangement uses TRBV18 and TRBJ1-1; 7 bases are shared with TRBD1. The CDR3 is 17 residues long. The trim removed 2 bases at V and 4 bases at J, leaving 13 bases unmatched. Germline-derived CDR1 and CDR2 are KGHSH and LQKENI. The CDR3 is CASSPLEQGNTGTEAFF. The CDR3 DNA follows: TGTGCCAGCTCACCATTAGAACAGGGGAACACGGGCACTGAAGCTTTCTTT.

The genes are TRBV28 and TRBJ2-7, with 8 nucleotides matching TRBD1. Germline V CDR1 and CDR2: MDHEN, SYDVKM. The J segment lost 5 bases and the V segment lost 4 bases, leaving 10 bases of the junction unmatched. This CDR3 has 15 amino acids. The DNA of the CDR3 is TGTGCCAGCAGTTCTATGGGGCAGGGGGCCCACGAGCAGTACTTC. It translates to CASSSMGQGAHEQYF.

This clone has more than one count but fewer than ten. This chain uses TRBV6-2 or TRBV6-3 with TRBJ1-6; a possible D gene is TRBD1 (5 bases). V dropped 5 bases and J dropped 7 bases, with 15 bases sitting between them. The CDR3 contains 15 residues. Germline V gives CDR1 MNHEY, CDR2 SVGEGT. Here the CDR3 reads CASSRDRSSNSPLHF. The CDR3 DNA reads as TGTGCCAGCAGTCGTGACAGATCCTCAAATTCACCCCTCCACTTT.

This chain uses TRBV7-2 with TRBJ1-6; D gene unclear. This CDR3 is 11 amino acids long. Between the trimmed V and J ends, which lost 5 bases and 6 bases, there was a span of 2 bases. The germline V gene has CDR1 SGHTA and CDR2 FQGNSA. The CDR3: CASSLNSPLHF. Here the CDR3 DNA reads TGTGCCAGCAGCCTTAATTCACCCCTCCACTTT.

The rearrangement uses TRBV5-1 and TRBJ1-1; no clear D gene. Germline assignment: CDR1 SGHRS and CDR2 YFSETQ. Trimming stripped 1 base from V and 0 bases from J, with 16 bases between. The CDR3 contains 17 residues. The chain's CDR3 is CASSLSGTAYLNTEAFF. The CDR3, as DNA: TGCGCCAGCAGCTTGTCTGGAACAGCCTACCTGAACACTGAAGCTTTCTTT.

The chain links TRBV6-2 or TRBV6-3 to TRBJ2-2; 11 nucleotides line up with TRBD2. Germline CDR1 reads MNHEY; CDR2 reads SVGEGT. J lost 3 bases, V lost 4 bases, and 7 bases had no gene match. The CDR3 length is 17 residues. CDR3 residues: CASSSVAGGPDTGELFF. DNA of the CDR3: TGTGCCAGCAGTTCTGTAGCGGGAGGGCCGGACACCGGGGAGCTGTTTTTT.